These T cell receptor beta chains were read from a single sample in a study of PD-1 blockade in classical Hodgkin lymphoma. Sequencing used immunoSEQ multiplex PCR; TCRdb keeps in-frame clones, though not all of them. This sample yields 30,000 to 35,000 clones, of which roughly 94% are seen a single time; roughly 2% belongs to the top ten. The sequenced sample consisted of peripheral blood mononuclear cells (PBMCs). These receptors were collected from a human donor with classical Hodgkin lymphoma. Both conserved end residues are part of each CDR3. The D gene is left open where the match is weak. Only some rows state a clone size, as once, few, many or a class for expanded clones.

j_call | v_call | clone_size | d_call | cdr3_nt | cdr3_aa
TRBJ1-1 | TRBV7-9 | - | TRBD1 | TGTGCCAGCAGCCCGCAGGGGACAGTTGGCACTGAAGCTTTCTTT | CASSPQGTVGTEAFF
TRBJ1-2 | TRBV18 | - | - | TGTGCCAGCTCACCTTTCGACCTCCAAGGCGCTGGCTACACCTTC | CASSPFDLQGAGYTF
TRBJ1-1 | TRBV7-8 | - | - | TGTGCCAGCAGCCCTGGGGGGAACACTGAAGCTTTCTTT | CASSPGGNTEAFF
TRBJ2-5 | TRBV7-8 | - | - | TGTGCCAGCGGCAGGGGCACGTACCAAGAGACCCAGTACTTC | CASGRGTYQETQYF
TRBJ2-7 | TRBV5-8 | - | - | TGTGCCAGCAGCTTGACCTCGGGACTCATCTACGAGCAGTACTTC | CASSLTSGLIYEQYF
TRBJ1-1 | TRBV9 | few | - | TGTGCCAGCAGCCCGCAGGTCGGGAACACTGAAGCTTTCTTT | CASSPQVGNTEAFF
TRBJ2-5 | TRBV2 | medium-sized | TRBD2 | TGTGCCAGCAGTGAAGTTAGGCTAGCGGAAGAGACCCAGTACTTC | CASSEVRLAEETQYF
TRBJ2-2 | TRBV28 | - | - | TGTGCCAGCAGTTTTTTCGGGGGCCGTTCGGCGAACACCGGGGAGCTGTTTTTT | CASSFFGGRSANTGELFF
TRBJ1-2 | TRBV7-9 | once | - | TGTGCCAGCAGTGGCTACACCTTC | CASSGYTF
TRBJ2-7 | TRBV28 | - | - | TGTGCCAGCAGCTTAGGCAGGGATTCCTACGAGCAGTACTTC | CASSLGRDSYEQYF
TRBJ2-1 | TRBV12-5 | once | - | TGTGCTAGTGGTTCCTTGGCCCCTTATGAGCAGTTCTTC | CASGSLAPYEQFF
TRBJ2-2 | TRBV23-1 | - | - | TGCGCCAGCAGCATACCTAGGGGGGTTCCCGGGGAGCTGTTTTTT | CASSIPRGVPGELFF
TRBJ1-1 | TRBV30 | - | - | TGTGCCTGGAGAGATGGCAGGGGTCTCACTGAAGCTTTCTTT | CAWRDGRGLTEAFF
TRBJ2-5 | TRBV6-5 | once | - | TGTGCCAGCAGTTACCACGGAGAGACCCAGTACTTC | CASSYHGETQYF
TRBJ2-5 | TRBV7-6 | - | - | TGTGCCAGCAGCTTTAAGGGAGAGACCCAGTACTTC | CASSFKGETQYF
TRBJ1-1 | TRBV7-2 | - | - | TGTGCCAGCAGCTTACTGGACGCTGAAGCTTTCTTT | CASSLLDAEAFF
TRBJ2-3 | TRBV7-9 | - | - | TGTGCCAGCAGCCTAGGTACCTACCCCACAGATACGCAGTATTTT | CASSLGTYPTDTQYF
TRBJ1-6 | TRBV6-1 | - | - | TGTGCCAGCAGTGAAATGGGGAGACTCACTTATAATTCACCCCTCCACTTT | CASSEMGRLTYNSPLHF
TRBJ1-5 | TRBV10-3 | - | - | TGTGCCATCAGTGACGACAGACAGCCCCAGCATTTT | CAISDDRQPQHF
TRBJ2-5 | TRBV19 | - | - | TGTGCCAGTAGTGTGCGCGGGATACGAGAGACCCAGTACTTC | CASSVRGIRETQYF
TRBJ1-5 | TRBV4-1 | few | - | TGCGCCAGCAGCCCCCGGCCCGTAGAGGATCAGCCCCAGCATTTT | CASSPRPVEDQPQHF
TRBJ2-3 | TRBV7-9 | - | - | TGTGCCAGCAGCTTCCTTTTGTGGGGTCTCACAGATACGCAGTATTTT | CASSFLLWGLTDTQYF
TRBJ1-5 | TRBV7-8 | once | - | TGTGCCAGCAGCCGTAGGGGGGTGGAGAGCAATCAGCCCCAGCATTTT | CASSRRGVESNQPQHF
TRBJ1-4 | TRBV10-3 | once | - | TGTGCCATCAGGATTGGACTCGGTGAAAAACTGTTTTTT | CAIRIGLGEKLFF
TRBJ2-7 | TRBV2 | - | TRBD1 | TGTGCCAGCAGTGTGACAGGGGACTTCTACGAGCAGTACTTC | CASSVTGDFYEQYF
TRBJ2-3 | TRBV7-9 | - | TRBD2 | TGTGCCAGCAGCTCGCGACTAGCGCTAAGCACAGATACGCAGTATTTT | CASSSRLALSTDTQYF
TRBJ2-2 | TRBV6-1 | - | - | TGTGCCAGCACCAAAAGGGGGTTTAACACCGGGGAGCTGTTTTTT | CASTKRGFNTGELFF
TRBJ2-3 | TRBV4-1 | - | TRBD2 | TGCGCCAGCAGCCGAAGCGGGAGGGCCGATACGCAGTATTTT | CASSRSGRADTQYF
TRBJ2-3 | TRBV5-6 | - | - | TGTGCCAGCAGCTTGCTAGGCAGCGAGAGCACAGATACGCAGTATTTT | CASSLLGSESTDTQYF
TRBJ2-2 | TRBV7-9 | - | TRBD1 | TGTGCCAGCAGCTTAGGGGCAGGGGGCCCCCCCGGGGAGCTGTTTTTT | CASSLGAGGPPGELFF
TRBJ2-5 | TRBV7-9 | once | - | TGTGCCAGCAGCCCTCCTAGGGGGGGCCAAGAGACCCAGTACTTC | CASSPPRGGQETQYF
TRBJ2-3 | TRBV11-2 | - | - | TGTGCCAGCAGCTTAGAAGGTCTAGCCGGTCTGCAGTATTTT | CASSLEGLAGLQYF
TRBJ1-3 | TRBV5-1 | once | - | TGCGCCAGCAGCTTGGGGGGCCGCTCCTCTGGAAACACCATATATTTT | CASSLGGRSSGNTIYF
TRBJ2-3 | TRBV9 | - | - | TGTGCCAGCCGACGGGGGGCTAGCACAGATACGCAGTATTTT | CASRRGASTDTQYF
TRBJ2-7 | TRBV30 | - | - | TGTGCCTGGAGTCGGCCCAGGGTTGAACTGGGCCACGAGCAGTACTTC | CAWSRPRVELGHEQYF
TRBJ2-7 | TRBV27 | - | TRBD2 | TGTGCCAGCAGTTTATCACGCCGCGGGGGGCTCGAGCAGTACTTC | CASSLSRRGGLEQYF
TRBJ2-3 | TRBV2 | once | - | TGTGCCAGCAGGTCACCCACGGTTGGCCTGGATACGCAGTATTTT | CASRSPTVGLDTQYF
TRBJ1-4 | TRBV6-6 | - | - | TGTGCCAGCAGTTCCGTGGGGGGCGGTAATGAAAAACTGTTTTTT | CASSSVGGGNEKLFF
TRBJ1-4 | TRBV11-2 | - | - | TGTGCCAGCCGCCGTCCGGGGTGGACTAATGAAAAACTGTTTTTT | CASRRPGWTNEKLFF
TRBJ2-1 | TRBV10-3 | - | - | TGTGCCATCAGGCCTAGTACCTACAATGAGCAGTTCTTC | CAIRPSTYNEQFF
TRBJ2-1 | TRBV14 | - | - | TGTGCCAGCAGCCAAGTTCCCCACCGAAGCTCCTACAATGAGCAGTTCTTC | CASSQVPHRSSYNEQFF
TRBJ1-1 | TRBV19 | - | - | TGTGCCAGTAGTATAAATCTGGTGACTGAAGCTTTCTTT | CASSINLVTEAFF
TRBJ1-2 | TRBV5-6 | - | TRBD1 | TGTGCCAGCAGCTTCCGGGACAGACTTAACTATGGCTACACCTTC | CASSFRDRLNYGYTF
TRBJ1-5 | TRBV6-6 | - | - | TGTGCCAGCAGTTACCAGGGCACGGAGCCCCAGCATTTT | CASSYQGTEPQHF
TRBJ2-5 | TRBV5-1 | - | - | TGCGCCAGCAGCCCTGACTGGCGGGAGACCCAGTACTTC | CASSPDWRETQYF
TRBJ1-1 | TRBV19 | - | TRBD1 | TGTGCCAGTATTGGACAGGGGTTCCATAACACTGAAGCTTTCTTT | CASIGQGFHNTEAFF
TRBJ2-7 | TRBV9 | - | - | TGTGCCAGCAGCCGTCCGTGGCTTAAGGACTCCTACGAGCAGTACTTC | CASSRPWLKDSYEQYF